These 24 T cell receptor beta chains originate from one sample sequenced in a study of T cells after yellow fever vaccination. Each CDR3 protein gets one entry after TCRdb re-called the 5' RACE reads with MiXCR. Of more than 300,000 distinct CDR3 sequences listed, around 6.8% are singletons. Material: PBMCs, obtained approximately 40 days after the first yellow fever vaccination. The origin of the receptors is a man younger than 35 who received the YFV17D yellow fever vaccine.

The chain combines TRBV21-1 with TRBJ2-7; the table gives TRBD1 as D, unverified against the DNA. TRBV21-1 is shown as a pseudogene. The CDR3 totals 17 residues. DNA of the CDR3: TGTGCCAGCAGCAAACTTAAGCCCCCCGACAGTACCTACGAGCAGTACTTC. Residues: CASSKLKPPDSTYEQYF.

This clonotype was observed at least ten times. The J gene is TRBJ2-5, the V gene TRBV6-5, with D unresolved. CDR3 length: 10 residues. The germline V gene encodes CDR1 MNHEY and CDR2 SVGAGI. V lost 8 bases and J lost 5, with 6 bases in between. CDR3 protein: CASGRETQYF. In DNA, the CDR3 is TGTGCCAGCGGTCGGGAGACCCAGTACTTC.

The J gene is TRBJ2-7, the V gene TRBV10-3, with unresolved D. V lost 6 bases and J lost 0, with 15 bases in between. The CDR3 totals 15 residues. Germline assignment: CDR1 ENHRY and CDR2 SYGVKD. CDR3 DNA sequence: TGTGCCATCAGGGATAACCTGGGAAGCTCCTACGAGCAGTACGTC. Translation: CAIRDNLGSSYEQYV.

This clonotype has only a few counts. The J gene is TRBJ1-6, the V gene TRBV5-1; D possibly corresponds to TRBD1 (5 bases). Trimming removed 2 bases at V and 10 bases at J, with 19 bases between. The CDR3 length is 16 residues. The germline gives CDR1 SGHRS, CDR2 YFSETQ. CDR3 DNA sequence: TGCGCCAGCAGCTTAGGCCCCAGGGCGGTGAGATCACCCCTCCACTTT. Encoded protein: CASSLGPRAVRSPLHF.

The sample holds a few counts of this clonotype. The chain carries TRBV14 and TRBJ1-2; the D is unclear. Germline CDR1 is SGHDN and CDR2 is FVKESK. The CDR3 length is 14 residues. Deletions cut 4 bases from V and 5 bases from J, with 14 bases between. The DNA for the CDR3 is TGTGCCAGCAGCCCCCCGGGCCGCTCGTATGGCTACACCTTC. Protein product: CASSPPGRSYGYTF.

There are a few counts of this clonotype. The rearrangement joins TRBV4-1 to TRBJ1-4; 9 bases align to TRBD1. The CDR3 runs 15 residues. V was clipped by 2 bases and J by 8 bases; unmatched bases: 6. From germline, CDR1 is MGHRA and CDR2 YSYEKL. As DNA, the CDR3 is TGCGCCAGCAGCCAAACAGGGGGCTCAGGGGAAAAACTGTTTTTT. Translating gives CASSQTGGSGEKLFF.

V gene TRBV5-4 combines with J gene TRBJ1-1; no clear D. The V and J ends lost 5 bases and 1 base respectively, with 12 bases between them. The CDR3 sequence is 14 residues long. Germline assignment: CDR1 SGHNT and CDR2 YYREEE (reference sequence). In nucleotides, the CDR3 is TGTGCCAGCAGTTCCGACCGGGAGAACACTGAAGCTTTCTTT. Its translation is CASSSDRENTEAFF.

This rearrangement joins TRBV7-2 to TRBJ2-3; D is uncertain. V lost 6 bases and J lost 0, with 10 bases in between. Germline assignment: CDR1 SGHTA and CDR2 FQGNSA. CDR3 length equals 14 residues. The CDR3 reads CASRSGFSTDTQYF. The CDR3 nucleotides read TGTGCCAGCAGGTCTGGGTTTAGCACAGATACGCAGTATTTT. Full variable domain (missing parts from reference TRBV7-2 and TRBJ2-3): GAGVSQSPSNKVTEKGKDVELRCDPISGHTALYWYRQSLGQGLEFLIYFQGNSAPDKSGLPSDRFSAERTGGSVSTLTIQRTQQEDSAVYLCASRSGFSTDTQYFGPGTRLTVL.

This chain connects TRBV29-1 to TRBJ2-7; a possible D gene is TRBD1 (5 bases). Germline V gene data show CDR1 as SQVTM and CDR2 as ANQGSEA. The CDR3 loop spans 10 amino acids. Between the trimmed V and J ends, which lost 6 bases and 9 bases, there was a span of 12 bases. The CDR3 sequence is CSVEQGRQYV. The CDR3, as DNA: TGCAGCGTCGAGCAGGGAAGGCAGTACGTC.

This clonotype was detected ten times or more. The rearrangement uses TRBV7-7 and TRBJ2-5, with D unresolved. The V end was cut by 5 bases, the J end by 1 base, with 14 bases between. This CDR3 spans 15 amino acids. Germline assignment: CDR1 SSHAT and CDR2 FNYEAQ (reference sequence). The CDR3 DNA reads TGTGCCAGCAGCCCAGGCGGCAACTTCCAAGAGACCCAGTACTTC. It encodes CASSPGGNFQETQYF.

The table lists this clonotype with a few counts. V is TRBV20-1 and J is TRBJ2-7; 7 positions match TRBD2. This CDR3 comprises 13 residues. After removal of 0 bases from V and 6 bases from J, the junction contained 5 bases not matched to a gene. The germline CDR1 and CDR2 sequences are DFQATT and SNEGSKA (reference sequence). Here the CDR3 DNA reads TGCAGTGCTAGAGACGGGGGGAAATCCGAGCAGTACGTC. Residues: CSARDGGKSEQYV.

CDR3 nucleotides: TGTGCCAGCAGCCCAATTTCACTAGCGGGAGGGGAGCTGTTTTTT. This translates into CASSPISLAGGELFF. The chain recombines TRBV9 with TRBJ2-2; 10 bases agree with TRBD2. The trim removed 4 bases at V and 8 bases at J, leaving 8 bases unmatched. The CDR3 totals 15 residues. Germline V gene sequence: CDR1 SGDLS, CDR2 YYNGEE.

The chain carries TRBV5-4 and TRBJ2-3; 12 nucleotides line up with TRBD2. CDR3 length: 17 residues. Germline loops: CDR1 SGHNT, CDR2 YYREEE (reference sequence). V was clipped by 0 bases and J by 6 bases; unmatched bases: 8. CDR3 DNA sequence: TGTGCCAGCAGCTTGGCCCCTAGCGGGGGGGGTGCGGATACGCAGTATTTT. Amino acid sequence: CASSLAPSGGGADTQYF.

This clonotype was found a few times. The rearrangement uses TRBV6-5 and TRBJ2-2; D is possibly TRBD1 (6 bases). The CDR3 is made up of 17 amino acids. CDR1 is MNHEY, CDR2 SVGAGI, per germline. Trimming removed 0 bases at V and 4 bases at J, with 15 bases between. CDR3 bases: TGTGCCAGCAGTTACTCGATTGCAGGGGTGAGCACCGGGGAGCTGTTTTTT. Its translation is CASSYSIAGVSTGELFF.

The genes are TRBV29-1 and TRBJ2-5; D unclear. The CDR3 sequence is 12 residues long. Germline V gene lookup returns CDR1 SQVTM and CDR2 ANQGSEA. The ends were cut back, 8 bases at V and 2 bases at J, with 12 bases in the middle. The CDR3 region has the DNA TGCAGCTCCAGAGAAATTCAAGAGACCCAGTACTTC. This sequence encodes CSSREIQETQYF.

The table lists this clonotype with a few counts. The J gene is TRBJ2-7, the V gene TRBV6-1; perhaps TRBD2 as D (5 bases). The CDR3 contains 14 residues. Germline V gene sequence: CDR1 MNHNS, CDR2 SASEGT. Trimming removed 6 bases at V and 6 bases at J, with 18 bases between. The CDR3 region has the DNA TGTGCCAGCAGCGCAGGAGGTCGTTGGGGCGAGCAGTACGTC. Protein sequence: CASSAGGRWGEQYV.

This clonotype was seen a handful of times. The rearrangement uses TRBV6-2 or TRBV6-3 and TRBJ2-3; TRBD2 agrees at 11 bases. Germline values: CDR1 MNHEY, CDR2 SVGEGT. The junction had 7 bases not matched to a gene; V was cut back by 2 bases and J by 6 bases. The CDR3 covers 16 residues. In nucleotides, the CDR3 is TGTGCCAGCAGTTACCGGACTAGCGGGCCGCGGGATACGCAGTATTTT. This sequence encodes CASSYRTSGPRDTQYF.

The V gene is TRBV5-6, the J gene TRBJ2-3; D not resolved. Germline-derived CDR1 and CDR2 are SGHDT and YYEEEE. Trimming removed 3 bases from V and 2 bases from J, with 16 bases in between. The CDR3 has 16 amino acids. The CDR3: CASSSDFYQSTDTQYF. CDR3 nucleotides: TGTGCCAGCAGCTCTGACTTTTACCAGTCCACAGATACGCAGTATTTT.

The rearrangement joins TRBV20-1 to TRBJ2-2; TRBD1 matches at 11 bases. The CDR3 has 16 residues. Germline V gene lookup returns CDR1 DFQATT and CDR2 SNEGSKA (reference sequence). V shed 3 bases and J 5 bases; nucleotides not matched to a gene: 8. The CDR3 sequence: CSASGTGGMRTGELFF. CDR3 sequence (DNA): TGCAGTGCTAGCGGGACAGGGGGTATGAGGACCGGGGAGCTGTTTTTT.

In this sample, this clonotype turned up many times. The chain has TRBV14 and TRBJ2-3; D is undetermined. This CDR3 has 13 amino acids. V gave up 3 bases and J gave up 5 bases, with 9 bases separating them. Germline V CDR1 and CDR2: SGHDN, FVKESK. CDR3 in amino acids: CASSQKLIDTQYF. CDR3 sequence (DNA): TGTGCCAGCAGCCAGAAACTGATAGATACGCAGTATTTT.

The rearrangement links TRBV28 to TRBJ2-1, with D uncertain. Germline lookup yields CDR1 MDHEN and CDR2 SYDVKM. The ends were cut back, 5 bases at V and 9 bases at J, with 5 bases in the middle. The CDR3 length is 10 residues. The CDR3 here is CASSRLEQFF. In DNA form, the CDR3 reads TGTGCCAGCAGTCGACTTGAGCAGTTCTTC.

The CDR3 sequence: CASRTPGVFGTGELFF. In DNA form, the CDR3 reads TGTGCCAGTAGGACCCCAGGGGTTTTTGGCACCGGGGAGCTGTTTTTT. The rearrangement joins TRBV19 to TRBJ2-2, with D possibly TRBD1 on 6 matching bases. The CDR3 totals 16 residues. Trimming stripped 6 bases from V and 4 bases from J, with 18 bases between. CDR1 is LNHDA and CDR2 is SQIVND in the germline V gene (reference sequence).

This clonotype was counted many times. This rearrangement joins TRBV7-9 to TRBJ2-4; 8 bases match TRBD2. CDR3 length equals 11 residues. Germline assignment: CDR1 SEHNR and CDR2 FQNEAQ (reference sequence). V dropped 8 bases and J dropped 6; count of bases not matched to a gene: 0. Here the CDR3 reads CASAGGNIQYF. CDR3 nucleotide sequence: TGTGCCAGCGCGGGGGGAAACATTCAGTACTTC.

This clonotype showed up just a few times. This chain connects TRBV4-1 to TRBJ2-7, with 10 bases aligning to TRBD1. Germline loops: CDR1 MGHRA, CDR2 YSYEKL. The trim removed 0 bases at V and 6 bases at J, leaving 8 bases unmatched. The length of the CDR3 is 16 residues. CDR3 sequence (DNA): TGCGCCAGCAGCCAAGAGAGGGGGACAGGGGAAGTCGAGCAGTACTTC. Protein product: CASSQERGTGEVEQYF.